The rows below give T cell receptor beta chains drawn from one sample of a study of immune evolution from preneoplasia to lung adenocarcinoma. Profiling relied on immunoSEQ multiplex PCR, and the TCRdb table lists in-frame clones only, not all of them. Here the sample spans about 15,000 clones, more than 75% being singletons. The source material was FFPE minimally invasive lung adenocarcinoma tissue. These receptors were collected from a person aged 60-79 years with lung adenocarcinoma. Both conserved end residues are part of each CDR3.

CDR3 protein: CASSEASSGTGANVLTF
V gene: TRBV2
J gene: TRBJ2-6

CDR3 protein: CASRQSGLEQYF
V gene: TRBV2
J gene: TRBJ2-7

CDR3 protein: CASSRGIYEQYF
V gene: TRBV5-6
J gene: TRBJ2-7

CDR3 protein: CASSERGGGAFF
V gene: TRBV7-9
J gene: TRBJ1-1

CDR3 protein: CASSPTGAADYTF
V gene: TRBV7-3
J gene: TRBJ1-2

CDR3 protein: CASSPGLSSGSDTQYF
V gene: TRBV7-3
J gene: TRBJ2-3

CDR3 protein: CASSIGGDRAGNTIYF
V gene: TRBV9
J gene: TRBJ1-3

CDR3 protein: CASSFLLGSQPQHF
V gene: TRBV28
J gene: TRBJ1-5

CDR3 protein: CASSQEGTRGYNEQFF
V gene: TRBV4-1
J gene: TRBJ2-1

CDR3 protein: CASSEHGGANTEAFF
V gene: TRBV28
J gene: TRBJ1-1

CDR3 protein: CASSSSVGGEQYF
V gene: TRBV7-9
J gene: TRBJ2-7

CDR3 protein: CASSGQAHTEAFF
V gene: TRBV7-9
J gene: TRBJ1-1